This T cell receptor (beta chain) derives from a study of T cells expressing NK-cell markers. Findings of the study overall: The share of CD8+ T cells held by dominant NKG2C+ clonotypes was roughly 1.0-8% in several donors. Expanded NKG2C+ T cell clones had unclear HCMV specificity.

Each CDR3 protein gets one entry in TCRdb, which reprocessed the 5' RACE reads and gives no DNA. Its table lists 300,000 to 450,000 distinct CDR3 sequences. The CDR3 has 19 residues. In germline, CDR1 is SGHRS, CDR2 YFSETQ. To note about this clonotype: Its matching antigen is unknown.

The TCR was taken from a man aged 18-70 years in good health. The source material was blood T cells: a sorted CD56 or NKG2C T cell subset, CD4+ or CD8+ T cells, or bulk PBMC T cells (not recorded which). V and J are TRBV5-1 and TRBJ2-5; there is no DNA to check the TCRdb D call of TRBD2. This CDR3 reads CASSLGPGLAGARGETQYF.